This T cell receptor beta chain was recovered during a study of cytomegalovirus exposure and HLA in healthy donors. The PCR had 60 Vbeta and 13 Jbeta primers. Per the original data handling: The count from a later analysis was tens of millions of unique TCR beta chains, some 12 million of them shared. TCRdb keeps only in-frame clones here, not all; method: immunoSEQ multiplex PCR. Clonal size and the V and J genes are those of that table, whereas D and trimming came from the DNA. The sample records approximately 160,000 clones, under 90% being singletons. J lost 6 bases, V lost 7 bases, and 8 bases had no gene match. Germline V gene data show CDR1 as MDHEN and CDR2 as SYDVKM. The CDR3 totals 14 residues.

The material sequenced was PBMCs. This receptor was obtained from a male donor in good health and CMV-seronegative. The genes are TRBV28 and TRBJ1-4; 7 positions agree with TRBD1. CDR3 nucleotides: TGTGCCAGCACCACCGGGACAGCCCATGAAAAACTGTTTTTT. This encodes CASTTGTAHEKLFF.